One and the same sample provided the 5 T cell receptor beta chains below, sequenced in a study of regulatory T cells in long-lasting Graves disease. Library construction for TCR beta used iRepertoire HTBI primers and Arm-PCR of CDR3 regions. TCRdb re-derived calls from the multiplex PCR reads in MiXCR, one entry per CDR3 protein. The top ten hold almost 9% of the sample, which has over 450,000 distinct CDR3 sequences, around 11% seen once. Sample time point: newly diagnosed GD, antithyroid drugs for less than 3 months. PBMCs were the source of the RNA used for TCR sequencing. Another study also made use of these data, one on T cells in Graves' hyperthyroidism and ophthalmopathy.

The sample consisted of peripheral blood mononuclear cells (PBMCs), taken at new diagnosis, from a patient treated with antithyroid drugs. These receptors came from a young woman with Graves disease.

The chain couples TRBV19 to TRBJ1-1; TRBD1 matches 7 bases. Trimming took 5 bases from V and 6 from J; bases not matched to a gene: 12. CDR3 size: 15 residues. Per germline, CDR1 LNHDA and CDR2 SQIVND (reference sequence). The CDR3 DNA follows: TGTGCCAGTAGTCGGCTAGACAGGGAAGTATCTGAAGCTTTCTTT. Protein product: CASSRLDREVSEAFF.

This clonotype occurred many times. CDR3 region: CASSPDRVGAGYTF. Written as DNA, the CDR3 is TGTGCCAGCTCACCCGACAGGGTTGGGGCTGGCTACACCTTC. The V call is TRBV18, the J call TRBJ1-2, with 7 positions matching TRBD1. Losses at the gene ends were 3 bases for V and 7 bases for J; bases not matched to a gene: 8. There are 14 residues in the CDR3. Germline lookup yields CDR1 KGHSH and CDR2 LQKENI.

This clonotype was picked up many times. The chain combines TRBV12-3 or TRBV12-4 with TRBJ2-1, with D possibly matching TRBD1 (6 bases). The CDR3 spans 14 residues. The V end lost 3 bases, the J end lost 6 bases, and 12 bases lay between the germline ends. The CDR3 nucleotides read TGTGCCAGCAGTTTCGGGGAAGGGGGCAATGAGCAGTTCTTC. This sequence encodes CASSFGEGGNEQFF.

Remarks on this clonotype: The junction departs from germline at one end; a sequencing error may be responsible. This chain connects TRBV2 to TRBJ1-1; 12 bases are a match to TRBD1. The CDR3 is made up of 16 amino acids. Germline CDR1 and CDR2: SNHLY and FYNNEI. CDR3 amino acids: CASRSLGTGGNGEAFF. CDR3 nucleotide sequence: TGTGCCAGCAGGTCTCTAGGGACAGGGGGCAACGGTGAAGCCTTCTTT.

This clonotype was picked up a small number of times. This sequence joins TRBV10-2 and TRBJ1-4; 11 bases are shared with TRBD1. Per germline, CDR1 WSHSY and CDR2 SAAADI. J lost 8 bases, V lost 4 bases, and 6 bases had no gene match. The CDR3 covers 15 residues. This CDR3 reads CASSGLGQGGEKLFF. CDR3 bases: TGCGCCAGCAGTGGATTGGGACAGGGGGGAGAAAAACTGTTTTTT.